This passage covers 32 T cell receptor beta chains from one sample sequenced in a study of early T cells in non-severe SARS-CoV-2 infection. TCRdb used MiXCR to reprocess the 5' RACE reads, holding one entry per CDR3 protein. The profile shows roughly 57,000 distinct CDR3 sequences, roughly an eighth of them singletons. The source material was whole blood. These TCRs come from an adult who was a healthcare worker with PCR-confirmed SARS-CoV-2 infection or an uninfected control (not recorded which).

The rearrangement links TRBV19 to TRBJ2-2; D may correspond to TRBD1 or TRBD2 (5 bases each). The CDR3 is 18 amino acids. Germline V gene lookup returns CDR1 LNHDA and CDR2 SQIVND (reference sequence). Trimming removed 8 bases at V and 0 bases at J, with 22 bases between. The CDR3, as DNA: TGTGCCAGTCGCGAACGCAAGGGTGGGGGTGCGAACACCGGGGAGCTGTTTTTT. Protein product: CASRERKGGGANTGELFF.

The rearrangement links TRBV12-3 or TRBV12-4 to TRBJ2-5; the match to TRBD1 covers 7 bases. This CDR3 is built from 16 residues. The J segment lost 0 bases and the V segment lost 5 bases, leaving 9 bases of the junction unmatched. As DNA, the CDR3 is TGTGCCAGCAGTCTACGACAGGGCGGGTACCAAGAGACCCAGTACTTC. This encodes CASSLRQGGYQETQYF.

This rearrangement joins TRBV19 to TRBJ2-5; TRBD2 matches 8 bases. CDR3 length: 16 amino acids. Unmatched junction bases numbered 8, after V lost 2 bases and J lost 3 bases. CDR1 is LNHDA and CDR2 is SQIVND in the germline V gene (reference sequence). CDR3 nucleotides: TGTGCCAGTAGTATATCCGGAGCGGGGGCTAAAGAGACCCAGTACTTC. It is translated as CASSISGAGAKETQYF.

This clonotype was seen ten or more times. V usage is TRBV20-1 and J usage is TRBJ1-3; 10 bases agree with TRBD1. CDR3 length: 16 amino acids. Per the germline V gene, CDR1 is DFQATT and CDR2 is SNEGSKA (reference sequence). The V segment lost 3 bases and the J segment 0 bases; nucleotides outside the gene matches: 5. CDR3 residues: CSARSGTGASGNTIYF. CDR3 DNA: TGCAGTGCTAGGTCCGGGACAGGGGCCTCTGGAAACACCATATATTTT.

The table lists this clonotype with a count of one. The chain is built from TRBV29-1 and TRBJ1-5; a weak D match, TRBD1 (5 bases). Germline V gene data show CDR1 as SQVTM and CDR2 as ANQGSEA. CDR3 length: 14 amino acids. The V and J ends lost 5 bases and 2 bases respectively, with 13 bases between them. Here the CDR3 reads CSVRGGPGNQPQHF. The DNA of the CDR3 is TGCAGCGTTAGGGGTGGCCCTGGCAATCAGCCCCAGCATTTT.

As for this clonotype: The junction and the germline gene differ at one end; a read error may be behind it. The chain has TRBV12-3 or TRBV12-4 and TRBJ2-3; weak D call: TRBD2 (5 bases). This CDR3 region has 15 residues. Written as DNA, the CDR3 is TGTGCCAGCAGTCTCAGAGGACTCAGCTCAGATACGCGGTATTTT. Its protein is CASSLRGLSSDTRYF.

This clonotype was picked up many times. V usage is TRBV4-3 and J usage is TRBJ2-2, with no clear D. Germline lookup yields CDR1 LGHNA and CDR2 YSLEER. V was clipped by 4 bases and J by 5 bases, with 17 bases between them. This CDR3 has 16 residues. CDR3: CASSPTPSISTGELFF. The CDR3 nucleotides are TGCGCCAGCAGCCCTACCCCGTCGATTAGTACCGGGGAGCTGTTTTTT.

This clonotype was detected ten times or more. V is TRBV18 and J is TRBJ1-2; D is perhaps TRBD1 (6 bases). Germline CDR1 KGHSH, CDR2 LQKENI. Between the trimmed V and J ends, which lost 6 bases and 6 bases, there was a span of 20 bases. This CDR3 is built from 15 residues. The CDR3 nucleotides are TGTGCCAGCTCTCTATTGGACGCCGGGGGCGATGGCTACACCTTC. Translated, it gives CASSLLDAGGDGYTF.

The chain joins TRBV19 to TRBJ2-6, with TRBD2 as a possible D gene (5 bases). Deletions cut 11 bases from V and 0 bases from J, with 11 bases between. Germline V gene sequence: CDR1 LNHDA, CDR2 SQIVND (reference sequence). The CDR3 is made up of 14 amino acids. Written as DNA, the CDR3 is TGTGCCGGTAATCGGGACTCTGGGGCCAACGTCCTGACTTTC. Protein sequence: CAGNRDSGANVLTF.

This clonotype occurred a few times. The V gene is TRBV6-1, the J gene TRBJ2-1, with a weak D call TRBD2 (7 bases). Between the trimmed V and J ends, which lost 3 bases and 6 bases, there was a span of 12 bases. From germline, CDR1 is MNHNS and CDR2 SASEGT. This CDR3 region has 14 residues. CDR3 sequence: CASSETGGLNEQFF. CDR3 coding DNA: TGTGCCAGCAGTGAGACCGGGGGGCTCAATGAGCAGTTCTTC.

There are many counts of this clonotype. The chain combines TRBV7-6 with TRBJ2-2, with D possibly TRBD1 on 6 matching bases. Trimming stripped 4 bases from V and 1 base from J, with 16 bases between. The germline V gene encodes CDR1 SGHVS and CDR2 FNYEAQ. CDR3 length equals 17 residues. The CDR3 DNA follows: TGTGCCAGCAGCTCCCTCGGACAGTTGGGGAACACCGGGGAGCTGTTTTTT. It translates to CASSSLGQLGNTGELFF.

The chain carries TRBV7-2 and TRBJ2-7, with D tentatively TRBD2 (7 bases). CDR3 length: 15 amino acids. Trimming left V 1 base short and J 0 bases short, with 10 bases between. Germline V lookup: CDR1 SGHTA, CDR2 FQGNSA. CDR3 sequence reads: CASSLVRGASYEQYF. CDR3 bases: TGTGCCAGCAGCTTAGTTCGGGGGGCCTCCTACGAGCAGTACTTC.

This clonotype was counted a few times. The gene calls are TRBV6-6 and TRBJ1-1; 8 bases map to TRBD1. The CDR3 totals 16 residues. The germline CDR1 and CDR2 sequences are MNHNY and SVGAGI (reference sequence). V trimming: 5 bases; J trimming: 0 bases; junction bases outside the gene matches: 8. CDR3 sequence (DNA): TGTGCCAGCAGTGACGGACAGGGAGGAATGAACACTGAAGCTTTCTTT. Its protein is CASSDGQGGMNTEAFF.

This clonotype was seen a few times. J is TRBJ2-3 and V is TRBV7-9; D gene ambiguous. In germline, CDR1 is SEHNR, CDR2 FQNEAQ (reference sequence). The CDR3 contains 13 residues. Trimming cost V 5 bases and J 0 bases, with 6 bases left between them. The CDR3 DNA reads TGTGCCAGCAGCCCCCTTAGCACAGATACGCAGTATTTT. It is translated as CASSPLSTDTQYF.

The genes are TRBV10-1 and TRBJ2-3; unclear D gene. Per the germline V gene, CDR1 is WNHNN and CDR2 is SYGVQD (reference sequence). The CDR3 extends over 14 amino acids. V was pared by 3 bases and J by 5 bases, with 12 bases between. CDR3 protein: CASSDGGLGDTQYF. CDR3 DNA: TGCGCCAGCAGTGACGGTGGTCTGGGAGATACGCAGTATTTT.

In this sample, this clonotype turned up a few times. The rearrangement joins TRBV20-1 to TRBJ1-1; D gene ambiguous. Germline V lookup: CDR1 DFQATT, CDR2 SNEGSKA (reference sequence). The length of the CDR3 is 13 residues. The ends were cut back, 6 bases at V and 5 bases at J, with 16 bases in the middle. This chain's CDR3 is CSARNLRGTEAFF. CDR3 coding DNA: TGCAGTGCGAGAAATCTGAGAGGGACTGAAGCTTTCTTT.

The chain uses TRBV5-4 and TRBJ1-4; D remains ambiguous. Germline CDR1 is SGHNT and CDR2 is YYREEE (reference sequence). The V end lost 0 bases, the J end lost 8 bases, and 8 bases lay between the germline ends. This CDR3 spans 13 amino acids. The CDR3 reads CASSLDGREKLFF. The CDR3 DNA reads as TGTGCCAGCAGCTTGGACGGAAGAGAAAAACTGTTTTTT.

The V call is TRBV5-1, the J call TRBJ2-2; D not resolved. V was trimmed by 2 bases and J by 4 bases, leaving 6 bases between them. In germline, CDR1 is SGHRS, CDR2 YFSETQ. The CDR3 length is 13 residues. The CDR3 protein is CASSLQSTGELFF. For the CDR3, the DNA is TGCGCCAGCAGCTTACAGAGCACCGGGGAGCTGTTTTTT.

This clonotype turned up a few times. The CDR3 nucleotides read TGTGCCAGCAGCTTGGTTCTAGGACAGGGTAATCCGTACGAGCAGTACTTC. This sequence encodes CASSLVLGQGNPYEQYF. This chain uses TRBV5-4 with TRBJ2-7; 8 bases map to TRBD1. Germline assignment: CDR1 SGHNT and CDR2 YYREEE (reference sequence). This CDR3 comprises 17 residues. V shed 0 bases, J shed 4 bases, and the junction held 12 bases outside the gene matches. The complete variable domain, with remaining parts taken from reference TRBV5-4 and TRBJ2-7, reads ETGVTQSPTHLIKTRGQQVTLRCSSQSGHNTVSWYQQALGQGPQFIFQYYREEENGRGNFPPRFSGLQFPNYSSELNVNALELDDSALYLCASSLVLGQGNPYEQYFGPGTRLTVT.

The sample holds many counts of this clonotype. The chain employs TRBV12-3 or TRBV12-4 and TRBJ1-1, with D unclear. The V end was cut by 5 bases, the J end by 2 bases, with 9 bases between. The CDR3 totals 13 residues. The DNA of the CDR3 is TGTGCCAGCAGTCCGTCGTTAAACACTGAAGCTTTCTTT. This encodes CASSPSLNTEAFF.

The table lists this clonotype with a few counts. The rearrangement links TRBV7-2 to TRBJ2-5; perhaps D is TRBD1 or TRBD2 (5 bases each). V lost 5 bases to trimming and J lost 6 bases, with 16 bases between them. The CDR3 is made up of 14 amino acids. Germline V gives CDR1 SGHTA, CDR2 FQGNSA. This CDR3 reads CASSLGTLSKTQYF. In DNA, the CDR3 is TGTGCCAGCAGCCTAGGGACGCTCTCTAAGACCCAGTACTTC.

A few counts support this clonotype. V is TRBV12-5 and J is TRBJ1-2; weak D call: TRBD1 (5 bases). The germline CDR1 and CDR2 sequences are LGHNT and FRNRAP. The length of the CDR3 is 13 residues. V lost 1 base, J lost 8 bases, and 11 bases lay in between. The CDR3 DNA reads TGTGCTAGTGGTTTGGGGGGCCTTTCGGGCTACACCTTC. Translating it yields CASGLGGLSGYTF.

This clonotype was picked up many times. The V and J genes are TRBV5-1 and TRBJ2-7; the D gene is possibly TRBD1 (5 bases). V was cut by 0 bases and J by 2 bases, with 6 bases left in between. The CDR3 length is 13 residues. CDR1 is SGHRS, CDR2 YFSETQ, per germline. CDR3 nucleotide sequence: TGCGCCAGCAGCTTGGTGGGGCCCTACGAGCAGTACTTC. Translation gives CASSLVGPYEQYF. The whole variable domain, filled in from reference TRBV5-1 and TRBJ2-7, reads KAGVTQTPRYLIKTRGQQVTLSCSPISGHRSVSWYQQTPGQGLQFLFEYFSETQRNKGNFPGRFSGRQFSNSRSEMNVSTLELGDSALYLCASSLVGPYEQYFGPGTRLTVT.

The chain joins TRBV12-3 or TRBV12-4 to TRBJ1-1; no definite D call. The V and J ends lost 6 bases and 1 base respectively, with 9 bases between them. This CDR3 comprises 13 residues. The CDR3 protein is CASRMTENTEAFF. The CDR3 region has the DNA TGTGCCAGCAGAATGACTGAGAACACTGAAGCTTTCTTT.

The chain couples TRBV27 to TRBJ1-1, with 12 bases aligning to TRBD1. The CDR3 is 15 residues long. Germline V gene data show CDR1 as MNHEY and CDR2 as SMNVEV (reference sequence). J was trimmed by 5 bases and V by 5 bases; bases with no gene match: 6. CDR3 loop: CASSEGTGGGTEAFF. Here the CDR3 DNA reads TGTGCCAGCAGTGAGGGGACAGGGGGCGGGACTGAAGCTTTCTTT.

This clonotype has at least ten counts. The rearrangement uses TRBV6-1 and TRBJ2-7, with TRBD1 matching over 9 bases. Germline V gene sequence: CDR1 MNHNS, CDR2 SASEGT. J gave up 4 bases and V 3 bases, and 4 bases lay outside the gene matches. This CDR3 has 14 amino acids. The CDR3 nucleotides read TGTGCCAGCAGTGACTGGGACAGGGTGTACGAGCAGTACTTC. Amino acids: CASSDWDRVYEQYF.

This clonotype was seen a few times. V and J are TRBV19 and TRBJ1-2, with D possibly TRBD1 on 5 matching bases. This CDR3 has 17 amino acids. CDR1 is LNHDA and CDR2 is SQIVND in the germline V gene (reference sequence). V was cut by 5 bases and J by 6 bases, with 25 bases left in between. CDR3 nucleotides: TGTGCCAGTAGTTACCGACAGTATCCCAACCCTATGGATGGCTACACCTTC. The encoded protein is CASSYRQYPNPMDGYTF. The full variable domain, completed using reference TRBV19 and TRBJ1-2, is DGGITQSPKYLFRKEGQNVTLSCEQNLNHDAMYWYRQDPGQGLRLIYYSQIVNDFQKGDIAEGYSVSREKKESFPLTVTSAQKNPTAFYLCASSYRQYPNPMDGYTFGSGTRLTVV.

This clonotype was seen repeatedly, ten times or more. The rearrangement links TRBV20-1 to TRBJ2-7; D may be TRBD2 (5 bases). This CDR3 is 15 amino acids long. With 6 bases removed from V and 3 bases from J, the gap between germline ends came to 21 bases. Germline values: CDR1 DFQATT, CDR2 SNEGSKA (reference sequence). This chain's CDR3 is CSAQPHSGLSYEQYF. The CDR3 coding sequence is TGCAGTGCGCAACCGCACTCAGGACTGAGCTACGAGCAGTACTTC.

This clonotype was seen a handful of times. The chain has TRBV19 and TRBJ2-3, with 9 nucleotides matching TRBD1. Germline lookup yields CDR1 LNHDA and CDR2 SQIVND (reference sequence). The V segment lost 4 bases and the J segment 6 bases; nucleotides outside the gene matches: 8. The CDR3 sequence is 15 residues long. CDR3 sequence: CASSTLTGGSDTQYF. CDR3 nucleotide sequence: TGTGCCAGTAGTACCTTGACAGGGGGAAGTGATACGCAGTATTTT.

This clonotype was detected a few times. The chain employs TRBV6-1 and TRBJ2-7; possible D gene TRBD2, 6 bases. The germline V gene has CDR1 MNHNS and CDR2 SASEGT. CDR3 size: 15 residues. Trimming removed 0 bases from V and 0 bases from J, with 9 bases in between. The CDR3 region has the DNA TGTGCCAGCAGTGAAGCGGGCGGGGCCTCCTACGAGCAGTACTTC. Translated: CASSEAGGASYEQYF.

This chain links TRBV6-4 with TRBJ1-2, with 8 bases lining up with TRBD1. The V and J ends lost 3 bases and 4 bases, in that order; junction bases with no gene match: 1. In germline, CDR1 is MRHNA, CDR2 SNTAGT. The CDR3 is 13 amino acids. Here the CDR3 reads CASSEGQGYGYTF. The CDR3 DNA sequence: TGTGCCAGCAGTGAAGGACAGGGCTATGGCTACACCTTC.

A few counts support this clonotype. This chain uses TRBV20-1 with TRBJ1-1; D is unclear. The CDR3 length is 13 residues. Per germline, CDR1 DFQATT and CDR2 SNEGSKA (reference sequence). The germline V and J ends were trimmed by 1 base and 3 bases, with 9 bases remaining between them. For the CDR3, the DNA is TGCAGTGCTAGAGGGGTGACGGACACTGAAGCTTTCTTT. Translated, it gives CSARGVTDTEAFF.